This T cell receptor (beta chain) was recovered during a study of blood T cell repertoires in COVID-19. Study-wide context: The study drew acute and convalescent COVID-19 samples from the United States, Italy and Spain. From T cells, B-cell-depleted T cells, or PBMCs came the material, which was cDNA or gDNA.

Germline V gene sequence: CDR1 MNHNY, CDR2 SVGAGI (reference sequence). Trimming removed 5 bases at V and 11 bases at J, with 12 bases between. CDR3 length: 11 residues. Participant ages covered roughly 18 to 89 years across approximately 25 US areas. Researchers sorted participants into cohorts using their self-reported clinical history. This table comes from immunoSEQ multiplex PCR, and its TCRdb copy is limited to in-frame clones, with some not included. This sample has tens of thousands of clones, with 65% to 85% found just once. The chain links TRBV6-6 to TRBJ1-1; weak D call: TRBD1 (5 bases). The specimen was PBMCs or T cells enriched from blood (not recorded which). This receptor was taken from a woman in her thirties or forties with acute COVID-19. CDR3 region: CASSLAGLAFF. In DNA, the CDR3 is TGTGCCAGCAGTCTTGCAGGGTTGGCTTTCTTT.